The sequence of this T cell receptor (beta chain) was determined in a study of blood T cell repertoires in COVID-19. About the research overall: T cells, B-cell-depleted T cells, or PBMCs provided the cDNA or gDNA that served as material.

The CDR3 length is 12 residues. V dropped 8 bases and J dropped 4; count of bases not matched to a gene: 1. Original processing methods: It was from reference gene primer amplification that nucleated cell counts were estimated. The method was immunoSEQ multiplex PCR; TCRdb's version includes in-frame clones alone and lacks a portion of them. V, J and clone size derive from that table, while D and trimming were established from the DNA sequence. The sample carries tens of thousands of clones, 70% to 80% recorded once. V is TRBV23-1 and J is TRBJ2-5; 10 bases match TRBD2. TRBV23-1 is marked as an open reading frame, function uncertain. The sample was peripheral blood. This receptor was identified in a man between 65 and 85 years old with active or convalescent COVID-19. The CDR3 spells CASGTSVETQYF. In DNA, the CDR3 is TGCGCCAGCGGGACTAGCGTAGAGACCCAGTACTTC.